Listed below are T cell receptor beta chains from one sample, sequenced in a study of OX40 agonist ivuxolimab in advanced cancers. Clones were sequenced by immunoSEQ multiplex PCR, and TCRdb holds only the in-frame ones, with some missing. This table has 77,000 or so clones, 75% to 90% appearing once. The source was CD4+ or CD8+ T cells sorted from blood, collected in a trial of the OX40 agonist ivuxolimab. Source of these receptors: an adult with an advanced solid tumor such as melanoma, head and neck, liver or kidney cancer. CDR3s include the opening cysteine and the closing phenylalanine or tryptophan.

>TRBV14
CASSPGLALYNEQFF
>TRBV6-6
CASSYAGPRETQYF
>TRBV28
CASSLQQGRTEKLFF
>TRBV4-1
CASSQVRKSEAFF
>TRBV28
CASRNRGPYEQYF
>TRBV28
CASSLSGPGQFF
>TRBV28
CASSFVDRINYGYTF
>TRBV4-3
CASSTAPGTNYGYTF
>TRBV5-6
CASSPETGADTQYF
>TRBV19
CASFRGYTQYF
>TRBV19
CASSFRQSGDYNEQFF
>TRBV2
CASSLASLQYF
>TRBV2
CASMANNQPQHF
>TRBV25-1
CASSGQGVSNQPQHF
>TRBV7-6
CASSLLGGPGKTQYF
>TRBV15
CATSWVPGLTDTQYF
>TRBV28
CASSLVFLSQHF
>TRBV5-1
CASSLGQGLGGYTF
>TRBV7-9
CASSLARGRTDTQYF
>TRBV5-1
CASSLSGGGETQYF
>TRBV6-1
CASSEARTGASGNIQYF
>TRBV5-4
CASSVRRDYEQYF
>TRBV4-2
CASSQLDREKNIQYF
>TRBV11-2
CASSLLTDRQYEQYF
>TRBV5-1
CASRGVNYGYTF
>TRBV5-4
CASSRDRRMAFF
>TRBV6-5
CASRPAGLGTEAFF
>TRBV5-1
CASSSGINYGYTF
>TRBV6-5
CASSYPGQGREAFF
>TRBV18
CASSSGQYEQYF
>TRBV29-1
CSVEGGDGYTF
>TRBV19
CASSPLTGMYGYTF
>TRBV13
CASSFSRYGYTF
>TRBV27
CASSLIAARRNQPQHF